The rows below give T cell receptor beta chains drawn from one sample of a study of T cells in localized non-small cell lung cancer. Data came from immunoSEQ multiplex PCR; TCRdb stores just in-frame clones and leaves some out. The sample has nearly 25,000 clones; around nine tenths are singletons. This sample comprised peripheral blood, obtained before any cancer treatment. The receptors shown here come from a woman aged 40-75 years with stage I lung adenocarcinoma. Both conserved end residues are part of each CDR3. Each record gives: clone size, D gene, J gene, V gene, CDR3 protein, CDR3 DNA. The D gene is left open where the match is weak. Expanded clones are given a class, and other clones once, few, many or no size at all.

NA | NA | TRBJ1-2 | TRBV11-1 | CASSLALSNYGYTF | TGTGCCAGCAGCTTAGCACTCAGCAACTATGGCTACACCTTC
once | NA | TRBJ2-1 | TRBV29-1 | CSVAGSWDNEQFF | TGCAGCGTTGCCGGGTCGTGGGACAATGAGCAGTTCTTC
NA | NA | TRBJ2-3 | TRBV7-3 | CASSLIAAGTDTQYF | TGTGCCAGCAGCTTAATAGCGGCGGGTACAGATACGCAGTATTTT
NA | NA | TRBJ2-1 | TRBV11-2 | CASSLVDYHEQFF | TGTGCCAGCAGCTTAGTCGACTACCATGAGCAGTTCTTC
NA | TRBD2 | TRBJ2-7 | TRBV5-1 | CASSSTSGSYEQYF | TGCGCCAGCAGTTCGACTAGCGGGTCCTACGAGCAGTACTTC
NA | TRBD2 | TRBJ2-1 | TRBV19 | CASKSAGGPSYEQFF | TGTGCCAGTAAATCGGCGGGAGGGCCGTCTTATGAGCAGTTCTTC
once | NA | TRBJ1-1 | TRBV6-5 | CASSYLGNTEAFF | TGTGCCAGCAGTTACTTAGGAAACACTGAAGCTTTCTTT
NA | NA | TRBJ2-7 | TRBV7-3 | CASSLSSAYEQYF | TGTGCCAGCAGCTTGTCTAGCGCCTACGAGCAGTACTTC
NA | TRBD1 | TRBJ1-2 | TRBV2 | CASSVSRDRGSYGYTF | TGTGCCAGCAGTGTATCCCGGGACAGGGGATCCTATGGCTACACCTTC
NA | TRBD2 | TRBJ2-7 | TRBV28 | CASSPAGLGLAGGGAEQYF | TGTGCCAGCAGCCCTGCGGGGTTGGGGCTAGCGGGAGGAGGGGCCGAGCAGTACTTC
NA | NA | TRBJ2-2 | TRBV28 | CASSFFGTRGTGELFF | TGTGCCAGCAGTTTCTTTGGTACCAGAGGTACCGGGGAGCTGTTTTTT
NA | NA | TRBJ2-3 | TRBV28 | CASSIPAASTDTQYF | TGTGCCAGCAGTATCCCTGCGGCCAGCACAGATACGCAGTATTTT
NA | TRBD2 | TRBJ2-5 | TRBV5-1 | CASSLASLASGSQETQYF | TGCGCCAGCAGCTTGGCCTCTTTGGCTAGCGGGAGCCAAGAGACCCAGTACTTC
NA | NA | TRBJ1-4 | TRBV10-3 | CAISRDTPNEKLFF | TGTGCCATCAGTCGGGACACTCCTAATGAAAAACTGTTTTTT
once | TRBD1 | TRBJ2-6 | TRBV4-1 | CASSPGQGAWSGANVLTF | TGCGCCAGCAGCCCCGGACAGGGGGCCTGGTCAGGGGCCAACGTCCTGACTTTC
NA | TRBD2 | TRBJ2-7 | TRBV9 | CASSVGGSQSYEQYF | TGTGCCAGCAGCGTAGGCGGGAGCCAATCCTACGAGCAGTACTTC
NA | TRBD2 | TRBJ2-2 | TRBV27 | CASSRLAGAGELFF | TGTGCCAGCAGTAGACTAGCGGGAGCCGGGGAGCTGTTTTTT
NA | TRBD2 | TRBJ2-5 | TRBV7-2 | CASSLAQLAGGQETQYF | TGTGCCAGCAGCTTAGCGCAACTAGCGGGAGGGCAAGAGACCCAGTACTTC
NA | NA | TRBJ2-2 | TRBV27 | CASTRGGGSYNTGELFF | TGTGCCAGCACCAGAGGAGGGGGGAGCTATAACACCGGGGAGCTGTTTTTT
NA | NA | TRBJ1-1 | TRBV27 | CASSDDRVLLRAFF | TGTGCCAGCAGTGACGACCGGGTCCTCCTGAGAGCTTTCTTT
NA | TRBD2 | TRBJ2-1 | TRBV12-5 | CASALLAGGGNEQFF | TGTGCTAGTGCCCTACTAGCGGGGGGAGGCAATGAGCAGTTCTTC
NA | NA | TRBJ2-7 | TRBV28 | CASSFALLGQYF | TGTGCCAGCAGTTTCGCCCTGTTAGGGCAGTACTTC
NA | NA | TRBJ2-7 | TRBV4-1 | CASSLQGTYEQYF | TGCGCCAGCAGCCTTCAGGGTACCTACGAGCAGTACTTC
NA | TRBD2 | TRBJ2-3 | TRBV5-1 | CASSTGLAERTDTQYF | TGCGCCAGCAGCACGGGACTAGCGGAGCGCACAGATACGCAGTATTTT
NA | TRBD2 | TRBJ2-1 | TRBV18 | CASSLYGTSGYNEQFF | TGTGCCAGCTCACTTTATGGGACTAGCGGTTACAATGAGCAGTTCTTC
NA | NA | TRBJ2-5 | TRBV5-1 | CASSFNVGSQETQYF | TGCGCCAGCAGCTTTAATGTTGGCAGCCAAGAGACCCAGTACTTC
NA | TRBD1 | TRBJ2-5 | TRBV18 | CASSPPGQGGGETQYF | TGTGCCAGCTCCCCTCCGGGACAGGGAGGCGGGGAGACCCAGTACTTC
NA | TRBD2 | TRBJ2-2 | TRBV19 | CASRESGSGTGELFF | TGTGCCAGTAGGGAAAGCGGGAGCGGCACCGGGGAGCTGTTTTTT
NA | TRBD2 | TRBJ2-7 | TRBV28 | CASSPSGTSVYEQYF | TGTGCCAGCAGTCCCTCAGGGACTAGCGTCTACGAGCAGTACTTC
few | NA | TRBJ1-5 | TRBV19 | CASKDQGGDNQPQHF | TGTGCCAGTAAGGATCAGGGAGGTGACAATCAGCCCCAGCATTTT
few | NA | TRBJ2-1 | TRBV6-1 | CASSELNAFTNEQFF | TGTGCCAGCAGTGAACTAAACGCGTTCACCAATGAGCAGTTCTTC
NA | NA | TRBJ1-1 | TRBV13 | CASNPRQAKHTEAFF | TGTGCCAGCAACCCAAGACAGGCGAAACACACTGAAGCTTTCTTT
NA | NA | TRBJ2-6 | TRBV30 | CAWTGGGANVLTF | TGTGCCTGGACGGGCGGGGGGGCCAACGTCCTGACTTTC
NA | NA | TRBJ2-2 | TRBV21-1 | CASNRTYTGELFF | TGTGCCAGCAACAGGACCTACACCGGGGAGCTGTTTTTT
NA | NA | TRBJ1-1 | TRBV30 | CAWSFPAGMNTEAFF | TGTGCCTGGAGTTTCCCGGCAGGGATGAACACTGAAGCTTTCTTT
NA | NA | TRBJ2-5 | TRBV5-1 | CASSKRLARGGETQYF | TGCGCCAGCAGCAAGCGTCTCGCCCGCGGCGGAGAGACCCAGTACTTC
NA | NA | TRBJ2-7 | TRBV7-7 | CASSLEWQGPPNEQYF | TGTGCCAGCAGCTTAGAATGGCAGGGACCTCCCAACGAGCAGTACTTC
NA | TRBD1 | TRBJ1-5 | TRBV7-2 | CASSPTHGGGTGNNQPQHF | TGTGCCAGCAGCCCAACCCACGGGGGTGGGACAGGGAACAATCAGCCCCAGCATTTT
NA | TRBD2 | TRBJ2-1 | TRBV6-5 | CASSYSTSGHGEQFF | TGTGCCAGCAGTTACTCGACTAGCGGTCACGGAGAGCAGTTCTTC
NA | NA | TRBJ2-7 | TRBV6-1 | CASRYRDPYEQYF | TGTGCCAGCAGGTACCGGGACCCCTACGAGCAGTACTTC
NA | NA | TRBJ2-3 | TRBV4-1 | CASSQEPSGSTDTQYF | TGCGCCAGCAGCCAAGAACCGAGCGGGAGCACAGATACGCAGTATTTT
NA | NA | TRBJ1-5 | TRBV25-1 | CASTQGPGQPQHF | TGTGCCAGCACACAGGGTCCGGGTCAGCCCCAGCATTTT
NA | TRBD1 | TRBJ1-5 | TRBV6-4 | CATAPWAGGPRHF | TGTGCCACCGCCCCATGGGCAGGGGGGCCCCGGCATTTT
NA | TRBD2 | TRBJ2-2 | TRBV19 | CASSEYSGSTGELFF | TGTGCCAGTAGTGAATATAGCGGGAGCACCGGGGAGCTGTTTTTT
NA | NA | TRBJ2-1 | TRBV28 | CASSFFGPPPFYNEQFF | TGTGCCAGCAGTTTTTTTGGTCCGCCACCTTTCTACAATGAGCAGTTCTTC
NA | NA | TRBJ2-1 | TRBV18 | CASSPLTGDSYNEQFF | TGTGCCAGCTCACCACTCACGGGAGACTCCTACAATGAGCAGTTCTTC